Below, 30 T cell receptor beta chains from the same sample are listed, as sequenced in a study of glioma-infiltrating T cells. Using RNA template, CDR3s of TCR alpha and beta were amplified with iRepertoire arm-PCR. TCRdb ran MiXCR on the multiplex PCR reads and lists one entry per CDR3 protein. The profile shows 100,000 to 150,000 distinct CDR3 sequences, approximately 26% of them singletons. Sequencing was performed on glioma tissue, nonneoplastic brain tissue, or PBMCs (not recorded which). Source of these receptors: a human donor with low-grade glioma or glioblastoma, undergoing nonglioma brain surgery, or in good health (not recorded which).

This sequence joins TRBV7-2 and TRBJ1-6, with no clear D. V lost 4 bases, J lost 7 bases, and 14 bases lay in between. The CDR3 covers 15 residues. Germline V gene sequence: CDR1 SGHTA, CDR2 FQGNSA. The CDR3 is CASSWLGGGNSPLHF. The CDR3 DNA follows: TGTGCCAGCAGCTGGTTGGGCGGCGGCAATTCACCCCTCCACTTT. Full variable domain (rest looked up from reference TRBV7-2 and TRBJ1-6): GAGVSQSPSNKVTEKGKDVELRCDPISGHTALYWYRQSLGQGLEFLIYFQGNSAPDKSGLPSDRFSAERTGGSVSTLTIQRTQQEDSAVYLCASSWLGGGNSPLHFGNGTRLTVT.

V and J are TRBV11-2 and TRBJ2-5; D might be TRBD2 (5 bases). There are 16 residues in the CDR3. The V gene lost 0 bases and the J gene lost 7 bases, with 18 bases spanning the gap. CDR1 and CDR2 (germline): SGHAT, FQNNGV. DNA for the CDR3: TGTGCCAGCAGCTTAGATCAAGGAGGACCCCCGGGGACCCAGTACTTC. It is translated as CASSLDQGGPPGTQYF. Using reference TRBV11-2 and TRBJ2-5 for the parts outside the CDR3, the full variable domain is EAGVAQSPRYKIIEKRQSVAFWCNPISGHATLYWYQQILGQGPKLLIQFQNNGVVDDSQLPKDRFSAERLKGVDSTLKIQPAKLEDSAVYLCASSLDQGGPPGTQYFGPGTRLLVL.

This clonotype was seen a handful of times. The rearrangement links TRBV14 to TRBJ1-6; D remains ambiguous. Per the germline V gene, CDR1 is SGHDN and CDR2 is FVKESK. The germline V and J ends were trimmed by 1 base and 6 bases, with 4 bases remaining between them. The CDR3 spans 13 residues. The CDR3 is CASSQVGNSPLHF. The DNA for the CDR3 is TGTGCCAGCAGCCAAGTGGGTAATTCACCCCTCCACTTT.

This clonotype was recorded a few times. J is TRBJ1-2 and V is TRBV20-1, with unresolved D. The CDR3 is 15 amino acids. The V gene's germline CDR1 is DFQATT and CDR2 SNEGSKA (reference sequence). V was clipped by 0 bases and J by 0 bases, with 11 bases between them. The CDR3 spells CSARDGRSANYGYTF. CDR3 in DNA: TGCAGTGCTAGAGATGGGCGGAGCGCTAACTATGGCTACACCTTC.

This sequence joins TRBV24-1 and TRBJ2-7; D is uncertain. The V end lost 4 bases, the J end lost 3 bases, and 12 bases lay between the germline ends. Germline V CDR1 and CDR2: KGHDR, SFDVKD. The CDR3 totals 14 residues. CDR3 protein: CATSDPGWGYEQYV. Here the CDR3 DNA reads TGTGCCACCAGTGACCCCGGTTGGGGCTACGAGCAGTACGTC.

The chain joins TRBV19 to TRBJ2-1, with 10 nucleotides matching TRBD2. J was trimmed by 0 bases and V by 4 bases; bases with no gene match: 9. The CDR3 totals 18 residues. CDR1 and CDR2 (germline): LNHDA, SQIVND (reference sequence). The CDR3 region is CASSKLAGGYSSYNEQFF. CDR3 nucleotide sequence: TGTGCCAGTAGTAAGTTAGCGGGGGGTTATAGCTCCTACAATGAGCAGTTCTTC.

This clonotype has a handful of counts. The chain links TRBV10-3 to TRBJ1-1; the match to TRBD1 covers 7 bases. V was pared by 4 bases and J by 0 bases, with 8 bases of the junction left unmatched. The CDR3 length is 16 residues. Germline V gene lookup returns CDR1 ENHRY and CDR2 SYGVKD. The CDR3 loop reads CAISAPGTDMNTEAFF. CDR3 bases: TGTGCCATCAGTGCCCCCGGGACAGACATGAACACTGAAGCTTTCTTT.

With respect to this clonotype: One end of the junction is discordant with germline, which a read error may explain. This chain connects TRBV2 to TRBJ2-2; tentatively, D is TRBD2 (6 bases). CDR1 and CDR2 (germline): SNHLY, FYNNEI. This CDR3 is 15 amino acids long. This CDR3 is CASSEWGVHTWELFF. The DNA of the CDR3 is TGTGCCAGCAGTGAATGGGGGGTTCACACCTGGGAGCTGTTTTTT.

This clonotype was seen just once. An end of the junction differs from the germline gene, which may be a read error. The V call is TRBV14, the J call TRBJ1-6; no reliable D call. Germline values: CDR1 SGHDN, CDR2 FVKESK. CDR3 length equals 14 residues. The CDR3 nucleotides are TGTGCCAGCAGCTTACGAATCTATAATCCACCCCTCCACTTT. Amino acid sequence: CASSLRIYNPPLHF. Filled out from reference TRBV14 and TRBJ1-6, the complete variable domain reads EAGVTQFPSHSVIEKGQTVTLRCDPISGHDNLYWYRRVMGKEIKFLLHFVKESKQDESGMPNNRFLAERTGGTYSTLKVQPAELEDSGVYFCASSLRIYNPPLHFGNGTRLTVT.

This clonotype was seen many times. The chain couples TRBV5-1 to TRBJ2-3; 13 bases align to TRBD2. The CDR3 covers 17 residues. The V gene's germline CDR1 is SGHRS and CDR2 YFSETQ. V lost 4 bases and J lost 1; bases outside the gene matches: 6. The CDR3 DNA reads TGCGCCAGCAGCGGGGGACTAGCGGGGAGCCGCACAGATACGCAGTATTTT. Amino acid sequence: CASSGGLAGSRTDTQYF.

This clonotype has at least ten counts. The chain joins TRBV10-3 to TRBJ1-5, with 7 bases matching TRBD1. With 5 bases clipped from V and 3 bases from J, the junction kept 4 bases outside the gene matches. From germline, CDR1 is ENHRY and CDR2 SYGVKD. This CDR3 comprises 14 residues. The CDR3 DNA reads TGTGCCATCAGTCGACAGGGCGACAATCAGCCCCAGCATTTT. It encodes CAISRQGDNQPQHF.

The rearrangement links TRBV20-1 to TRBJ1-6, with TRBD1 matching 8 bases. The CDR3 sequence is 13 residues long. Germline V gene data show CDR1 as DFQATT and CDR2 as SNEGSKA (reference sequence). V shed 6 bases and J 12 bases; nucleotides not matched to a gene: 10. CDR3 DNA sequence: TGCAGTGCCCGCCGGGGACAGGTCGAACCCCTCCACTTT. This gives the protein CSARRGQVEPLHF.

In this sample, this clonotype turned up a few times. The chain links TRBV6-6 to TRBJ1-6; no firm D call. The CDR3 is 13 residues long. Trimming cost V 2 bases and J 5 bases, with 4 bases left between them. Germline assignment: CDR1 MNHNY and CDR2 SVGAGI (reference sequence). CDR3 protein: CASSYNDNSPLHF. The CDR3 DNA follows: TGTGCCAGCAGTTACAACGATAATTCACCCCTCCACTTT.

The V call is TRBV19, the J call TRBJ1-6; D uncertain. The germline V gene encodes CDR1 LNHDA and CDR2 SQIVND (reference sequence). The V end was cut by 4 bases, the J end by 13 bases, with 8 bases between. This CDR3 is 11 amino acids long. The CDR3 DNA is TGTGCCAGTAGTAACGGAGTGCCCCTCCACTTT. Amino acids: CASSNGVPLHF.

In this sample, this clonotype turned up many times. The rearrangement joins TRBV7-2 to TRBJ2-1; either TRBD1 or TRBD2 may supply D (5 bases each). The CDR3 extends over 14 amino acids. The V gene lost 4 bases and the J gene lost 0 bases, with 7 bases spanning the gap. Germline values: CDR1 SGHTA, CDR2 FQGNSA. CDR3 loop: CASSSGTSYNEQFF. The CDR3 nucleotides read TGTGCCAGCAGCTCGGGGACCTCCTACAATGAGCAGTTCTTC.

This clonotype was counted only a few times. The chain recombines TRBV27 with TRBJ1-6, with D possibly TRBD1 on 6 matching bases. The CDR3 has 13 residues. Trimming stripped 10 bases from V and 6 bases from J, with 13 bases between. Germline CDR1 reads MNHEY; CDR2 reads SMNVEV (reference sequence). CDR3 nucleotide sequence: TGTGCCACCAAGGGGGGGGTTAATTCACCCCTCCACTTT. Translated, it gives CATKGGVNSPLHF.

This clonotype was detected once. The genes are TRBV27 and TRBJ1-2; possibly TRBD1 for D (6 bases). Trimming took 6 bases from V and 2 from J, leaving 16 bases between them. Germline V CDR1 and CDR2: MNHEY, SMNVEV (reference sequence). The CDR3 is 15 residues long. Written as DNA, the CDR3 is TGTGCCAGCAGAACCTTGTGGACAGAAAACTATGGCTACACCTTC. Translating it yields CASRTLWTENYGYTF.

This clonotype was counted at least ten times. The chain couples TRBV7-2 to TRBJ2-5, with 7 bases matching TRBD2. V lost 5 bases to trimming and J lost 5 bases; unmatched junction nucleotides: 5. The CDR3 is made up of 13 amino acids. Germline V gives CDR1 SGHTA, CDR2 FQGNSA. The CDR3 protein is CASSRGGTETQYF. DNA for the CDR3: TGTGCCAGCAGCCGCGGGGGAACGGAGACCCAGTACTTC.

The J gene is TRBJ2-3, the V gene TRBV6-2 or TRBV6-3; D not resolved. In germline, CDR1 is MNHEY, CDR2 SVGEGT. This CDR3 comprises 13 residues. Trimming pared 7 bases from V and 12 bases from J, leaving 20 bases between. The CDR3 loop reads CASTPMGQETQYF. DNA for the CDR3: TGTGCCAGCACTCCGATGGGCCAAGAGACCCAGTATTTT.

This clonotype was detected only a few times. A much larger clone sits a single nucleotide away, making a read error possible. This chain joins TRBV6-5 and TRBJ2-7; D is perhaps TRBD2 (5 bases). This CDR3 contains 14 residues. The germline gives CDR1 MNHEY, CDR2 SVGAGI. Trimming stripped 7 bases from V and 3 bases from J, with 16 bases between. The CDR3 nucleotides read TGTGCCAGCATACTCGCGGACTCCCACTACGAGCAGTACGTC. Translation gives CASILADSHYEQYV.

A few counts support this clonotype. A junction boundary mismatches the germline segment, possibly from a read error. This chain connects TRBV3-1 to TRBJ2-2; TRBD1 or TRBD2 may be the D gene (5 bases each). The CDR3 covers 12 residues. Germline V lookup: CDR1 LGHDT, CDR2 YNNKEL (reference sequence). The CDR3 loop is CASSQAVGVLFF. The DNA of the CDR3 is TGTGCCAGCAGCCAAGCAGTGGGGGTGCTGTTTTTT.

On this clonotype itself: Relative to the germline gene, one junction end is altered; a read error may explain this. The genes are TRBV7-9 and TRBJ2-3; TRBD2 aligns across 8 bases. Germline V CDR1 and CDR2: SEHNR, FQNEAQ (reference sequence). The CDR3 is 16 amino acids. The CDR3 bases are TGCGCCAGCAGCTTCCCGGGACTAGAGATTATAGATACGCAGTATTTT. Amino acid sequence: CASSFPGLEIIDTQYF.

This clonotype was counted a few times. The V call is TRBV6-1, the J call TRBJ2-1; 9 bases match TRBD2. Germline V gene sequence: CDR1 MNHNS, CDR2 SASEGT. The CDR3 covers 15 residues. V lost 6 bases to trimming and J lost 10 bases; unmatched junction nucleotides: 13. The CDR3 reads CASRGKEAGGREQFF. CDR3 nucleotide sequence: TGTGCCAGCAGGGGGAAGGAAGCGGGGGGAAGGGAGCAGTTCTTC.

At least ten counts were recorded for this clonotype. V and J are TRBV7-9 and TRBJ2-5, with D unresolved. Germline-derived CDR1 and CDR2 are SEHNR and FQNEAQ (reference sequence). V was trimmed by 5 bases and J by 5 bases, leaving 18 bases between them. The CDR3 totals 15 residues. The CDR3 is CASSGTTAYKETQYF. CDR3 nucleotides: TGTGCCAGCAGCGGAACTACCGCGTATAAGGAGACCCAGTACTTC. Supplemented by reference TRBV7-9 and TRBJ2-5, the full variable domain reads DTGVSQNPRHKITKRGQNVTFRCDPISEHNRLYWYRQTLGQGPEFLTYFQNEAQLEKSRLLSDRFSAERPKGSFSTLEIQRTEQGDSAMYLCASSGTTAYKETQYFGPGTRLLVL.

The sample holds one count of this clonotype. One junction end disagrees with the germline gene, perhaps due to a read error. V gene TRBV6-5 combines with J gene TRBJ2-2, with D hard to call. Germline values: CDR1 MNHEY, CDR2 SVGAGI. The CDR3 runs 15 residues. This chain's CDR3 is CSSRRRAVNTGELFF. As DNA, the CDR3 is TGTTCCAGCAGACGACGGGCAGTGAACACCGGGGAGCTGTTTTTT.

This clonotype showed up many times. The rearrangement joins TRBV6-1 to TRBJ2-2; 11 positions match TRBD1. V lost 5 bases to trimming and J lost 4 bases; unmatched junction nucleotides: 3. There are 15 residues in the CDR3. Germline V gene sequence: CDR1 MNHNS, CDR2 SASEGT. The CDR3 loop reads CASSWGQGGTGELFF. The CDR3 DNA reads TGTGCCAGCAGTTGGGGACAGGGGGGCACCGGGGAGCTGTTTTTT.

V usage is TRBV7-9 and J usage is TRBJ1-1, with 11 bases that match TRBD1. Germline CDR1 and CDR2: SEHNR and FQNEAQ (reference sequence). V lost 11 bases, J lost 1 base, and 9 bases stayed unmatched. The CDR3 is 15 residues long. The CDR3 is CAARRTGGKNTEAFF. The CDR3 nucleotides read TGTGCCGCAAGGCGGACAGGGGGCAAGAACACTGAAGCTTTCTTT.

V usage is TRBV10-1 and J usage is TRBJ2-3; D unresolved. Germline CDR1 reads WNHNN; CDR2 reads SYGVQD (reference sequence). CDR3 length: 10 residues. V lost 2 bases and J 6 bases, leaving 0 bases between the germline ends. CDR3: CASSEDTQYF. The CDR3, as DNA: TGCGCCAGCAGTGAGGATACGCAGTATTTT.

This clonotype showed up just a few times. The V gene is TRBV4-1, the J gene TRBJ2-7, with unresolved D. The CDR3 runs 14 residues. V gave up 4 bases and J gave up 5 bases, with 15 bases separating them. CDR1 and CDR2 (germline): MGHRA, YSYEKL. The CDR3 region has the DNA TGCGCCAGCAGCCGGACGTGGGGTGCGGACGAGCAGTACGTC. Translated: CASSRTWGADEQYV.

This clonotype has ten or more counts. The chain carries TRBV14 and TRBJ2-7; 11 bases are shared with TRBD1. The CDR3 length is 14 residues. Trimming took 4 bases from V and 2 from J; bases not matched to a gene: 1. The V gene's germline CDR1 is SGHDN and CDR2 FVKESK. CDR3 bases: TGTGCCAGCAGCCTGGGACAGGGGGCCTACGAGCAGTACGTC. It yields the protein CASSLGQGAYEQYV.